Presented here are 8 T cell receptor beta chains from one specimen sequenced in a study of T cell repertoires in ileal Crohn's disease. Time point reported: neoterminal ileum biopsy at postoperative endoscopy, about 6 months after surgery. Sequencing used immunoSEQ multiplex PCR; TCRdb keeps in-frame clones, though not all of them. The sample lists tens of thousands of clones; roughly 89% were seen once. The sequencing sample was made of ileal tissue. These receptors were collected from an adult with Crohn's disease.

The chain's CDR3 is CSVSDRAIGNTIYF. DNA of the CDR3: TGCAGCGTGTCTGACAGAGCAATCGGAAACACCATATATTTT. The rearrangement joins TRBV29-1 to TRBJ1-3, with D perhaps TRBD1 (5 bases). Germline assignment: CDR1 SQVTM and CDR2 ANQGSEA. The ends were cut back, 6 bases at V and 4 bases at J, with 16 bases in the middle. The CDR3 runs 14 residues.

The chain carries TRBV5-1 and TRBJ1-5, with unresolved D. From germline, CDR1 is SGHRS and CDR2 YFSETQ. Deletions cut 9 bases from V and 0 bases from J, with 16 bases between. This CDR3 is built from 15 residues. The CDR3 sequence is CATYLDKNSNQPQHF. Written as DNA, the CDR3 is TGCGCCACCTACTTAGACAAAAATAGCAATCAGCCCCAGCATTTT.

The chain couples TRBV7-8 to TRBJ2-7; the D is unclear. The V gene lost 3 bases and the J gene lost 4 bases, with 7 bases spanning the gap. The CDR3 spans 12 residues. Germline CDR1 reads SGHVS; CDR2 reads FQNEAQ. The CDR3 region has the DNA TGTGCCAGCAGCTTCTTACAGTACGAGCAGTACTTC. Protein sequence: CASSFLQYEQYF. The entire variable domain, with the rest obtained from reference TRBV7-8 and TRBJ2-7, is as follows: GAGVSQSPRYKVAKRGQDVALRCDPISGHVSLFWYQQALGQGPEFLTYFQNEAQLDKSGLPSDRFFAERPEGSVSTLKIQRTQQEDSAVYLCASSFLQYEQYFGPGTRLTVT.

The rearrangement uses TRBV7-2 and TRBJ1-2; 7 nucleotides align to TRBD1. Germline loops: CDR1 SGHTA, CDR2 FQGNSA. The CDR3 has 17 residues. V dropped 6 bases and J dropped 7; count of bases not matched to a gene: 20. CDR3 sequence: CASSSTIRGQFLSGYTF. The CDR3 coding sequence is TGTGCCAGCAGTTCTACTATCCGGGGACAGTTCCTATCTGGCTACACCTTC.

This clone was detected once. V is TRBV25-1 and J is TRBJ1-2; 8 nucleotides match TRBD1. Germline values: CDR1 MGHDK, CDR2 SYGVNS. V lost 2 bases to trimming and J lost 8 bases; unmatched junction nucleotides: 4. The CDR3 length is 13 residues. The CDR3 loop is CASSEKDRAGYTF. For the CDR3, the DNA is TGTGCCAGCAGTGAAAAGGACAGGGCGGGCTACACCTTC.

The CDR3 is CASSQVDGGETEAFF. Written as DNA, the CDR3 is TGCGCCAGCAGCCAAGTGGATGGGGGCGAAACTGAAGCTTTCTTT. The rearrangement links TRBV4-1 to TRBJ1-1; D is perhaps TRBD1 (6 bases). V lost 1 base to trimming and J lost 5 bases, with 14 bases between them. The CDR3 contains 15 residues. The germline V gene encodes CDR1 MGHRA and CDR2 YSYEKL.

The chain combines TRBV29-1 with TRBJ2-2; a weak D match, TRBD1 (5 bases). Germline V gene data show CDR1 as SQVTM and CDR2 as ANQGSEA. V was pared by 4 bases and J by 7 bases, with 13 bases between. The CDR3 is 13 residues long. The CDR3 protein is CSVGLGQVGELFF. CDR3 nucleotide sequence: TGCAGCGTTGGGCTGGGGCAAGTCGGGGAGCTGTTTTTT.

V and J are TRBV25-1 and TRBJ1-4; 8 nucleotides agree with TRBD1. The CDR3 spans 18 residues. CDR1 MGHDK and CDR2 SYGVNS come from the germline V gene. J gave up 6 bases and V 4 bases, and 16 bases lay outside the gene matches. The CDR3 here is CASSGVSGTGTGDEKLFF. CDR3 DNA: TGTGCCAGCAGTGGCGTATCCGGGACAGGTACGGGGGATGAAAAACTGTTTTTT.